This TCR beta chain comes out of a study of T cells in Graves' hyperthyroidism and ophthalmopathy (dated by TCRdb to between 2018 and 2021). Regarding the research as a whole: Peripheral blood was collected at initial diagnosis, before any treatment. To identify TCR V-J signatures that set the groups apart, the researchers used a discovery cohort of 90 to 100 patients, made up of around 40 with Graves' ophthalmopathy and about 59 with stable Graves' hyperthyroidism. Prospective prediction of ophthalmopathy was tested in an independent validation cohort of 18 to 20 hyperthyroidism patients and some 17 patients who later progressed to ophthalmopathy. The 95 to 100 discovery patients were divided at random into training and test sets in a 7:3 ratio. The study also compared thyroid tissue and blood T-cell repertoires from five or six Graves' hyperthyroidism patients. Following sampling, methimazole starting at 30 mg daily was given to hyperthyroidism patients, and high-dose intravenous methylprednisolone was given to ophthalmopathy patients. The paper describes TCR Vbeta CDR3 sequencing of about 140 peripheral blood samples, made up of 43 ophthalmopathy patients, 70 to 75 hyperthyroidism patients and 17 progressor patients. Paper-wide results and their limitations: Ophthalmopathy was separated from stable hyperthyroidism by a 13 V-J signature model, with around 88% sensitivity and about 81% specificity obtained in cross-validation and 80%/75% obtained in testing. Sample size was not statistically predetermined, and blinding of investigators to group allocation was not performed. Most expanded thyroid clonotypes (frequency above 0.001) were also detected in blood, suggesting blood repertoires may reflect thyroid immune responses. In validation, the model predicted progression to ophthalmopathy with around 71% sensitivity and roughly 72% specificity, a median of around 6.6 months before onset.

V is clipped by 4 bases and J by 0 bases, and the sequence between their germline boundaries is 11 bases long. The germline V gene (reference sequence) gives CDR1 as LGHDT and CDR2 as YNNKEL. The CDR3 covers 15 residues, taking in both the cysteine and the phenylalanine. This entry keeps only the CDR3 DNA: 45 bases, framed from base 1. Amplification of TCR beta CDR3 regions was carried out from RNA transcripts. The TCR CDR3 was subjected to a first round of RT-PCR using the HTBI primer set and the Qiagen OneStep RT-PCR kit. A second multiplex PCR round built the libraries, followed by size selection and purification. Libraries were sequenced paired-end with 100 bp reads on an Illumina HiSeq2000. The paper's processing steps were these. SOAPnuke was used to process the raw data, removing reads that contained adapters or uncalled bases, had a mean Phred below 15, or lacked an exact match to the constant primer or identifier. High-quality paired reads were merged with COPE v1.2.5, and unique nucleotide sequences were defined as clonotypes. MiTCR v1.1 was used to align the clonotypes against IMGT TRBV, TRBD and TRBJ reference segments. Only V-J combinations with frequency above 0.0001, covering approximately 99% of repertoires, were analysed. A TCS score was defined as the ratio between F50 (clonal expansion) and ExV (chaos), using BLOSUM62-based TCRdist between CDR3 peptides within each V-J. Welch's t-statistics and random forest reduced roughly 540 V-J features to under 15, which were used in a naive Bayes classifier (R e1071). TCRdb's own reprocessing of the public reads used fastp at Q25 and MiXCR and kept productive beta chains. Duplicate CDR3 protein sequences are folded into a single record with the most common DNA and genes. V and J calls and clone size were set by TCRdb, not the authors. In all, the sample holds fewer than 250,000 distinct CDR3 sequences, and roughly a quarter of those were seen once. The top ten clonotypes cover under 40% of the sample.

Moderately to severely active disease, a Clinical Activity Score of at least 3, a NOSPECS grade of at least 4, and a duration under 3 months were present in ophthalmopathy patients. Exclusion was applied to patients with uncontrolled infections, other autoimmune diseases, pregnancy or lactation. Diagnoses were established on the basis of clinical symptoms, serum thyroxine and TRAb, thyroid ultrasound, and orbital computed tomography. PBMCs were isolated from 10 ml of fresh peripheral blood by Ficoll-Paque density gradient centrifugation. Total RNA was extracted with Trizol reagent, and quality was checked on an Agilent 2100 Bioanalyzer. This clonotype was seen a handful of times. The specificity of this receptor is unknown. Base qualities are not at hand, and no much larger clone is one base apart.

This receptor was obtained from a woman in her 40s with Graves' ophthalmopathy. The chain links TRBV3-1 with TRBJ2-3; the D region possibly corresponds to TRBD2 (5 bases align). Sample: blood. The encoded CDR3 is CASSPARGSTDTQYF. The nucleotide sequence reads as follows: TGTGCCAGCAGCCCCGCACGGGGAAGCACAGATACGCAGTATTTT.